This TCR beta chain was profiled in a study of cytomegalovirus exposure and HLA in healthy donors. Study-wide results and limits: The tendency of first-cohort TCR clusters to co-occur in the 110 or so validation repertoires emerged from a later analysis.

This table comes from immunoSEQ multiplex PCR, and its TCRdb copy is limited to in-frame clones, with some not included. Seen here are around 98,000 clones, around 88% observed once, and the top ten hold 3% to 4.5%. As concerns this clone: Its specificity is unknown.

Germline V gene data show CDR1 as LGHNA and CDR2 as YSLEER. J gave up 6 bases and V 1 base, and 7 bases lay outside the gene matches. The CDR3 totals 15 residues. What was sequenced was PBMCs. The chain carries TRBV4-3 and TRBJ2-7; TRBD1 agrees at 9 bases. The clonotype was recovered from a woman in her thirties in good health and CMV-seronegative. CDR3 protein: CASSQVGGQGREQYF. The CDR3 DNA follows: TGCGCCAGCAGCCAAGTAGGCGGACAGGGGCGCGAGCAGTACTTC.